A selection of T cell receptor beta chains follows, all from one sample in a study of blood T cell repertoires in COVID-19. The protocol was immunoSEQ multiplex PCR, while the TCRdb copy is restricted to in-frame clones and leaves out a portion. The sample shows about 530,000 clones, roughly nine tenths of them seen only once. Sequenced material: peripheral blood. The source is a woman between 50 and 59 years old with COVID-19, enrolled during active disease. The CDR3 runs from the conserved cysteine through the conserved F or W. D genes are given only for firm matches. Clone size is given for some rows only: seen once, a few or many times, or a class if the clone is expanded.

V: TRBV27
D: TRBD1
size: -
J: TRBJ1-1
CDR3: CASSLNLQGKAEAFF
DNA: TGTGCCAGCAGCCTTAATTTACAGGGGAAGGCTGAAGCTTTCTTT

V: TRBV4-1
D: -
size: once
J: TRBJ2-1
CDR3: CASSPLQGPEQFF
DNA: TGCGCCAGCAGCCCTTTACAGGGTCCTGAGCAGTTCTTC

V: TRBV9
D: -
size: -
J: TRBJ2-5
CDR3: CASSLEGGAQETQYF
DNA: TGTGCCAGCAGCCTCGAGGGGGGGGCCCAAGAGACCCAGTACTTC

V: TRBV5-8
D: TRBD1
size: -
J: TRBJ1-5
CDR3: CASSRQGLEPQHF
DNA: TGTGCCAGCAGCCGACAGGGGTTGGAGCCCCAGCATTTT

V: TRBV6-5
D: TRBD1
size: -
J: TRBJ1-1
CDR3: CASMIEWTGGTEAFF
DNA: TGTGCCAGCATGATCGAGTGGACAGGGGGCACTGAAGCTTTCTTT

V: TRBV30
D: -
size: -
J: TRBJ2-1
CDR3: CAWSSSSYNEQFF
DNA: TGTGCCTGGAGTAGTAGCTCCTACAATGAGCAGTTCTTC

V: TRBV6-6
D: TRBD1
size: -
J: TRBJ1-6
CDR3: CASSFLDRGGSPLHF
DNA: TGTGCCAGCAGTTTCTTAGACAGGGGTGGTTCACCCCTCCACTTT

V: TRBV15
D: -
size: -
J: TRBJ1-4
CDR3: CATSSQTGAGEKLFF
DNA: TGTGCCACCAGCTCCCAGACAGGCGCAGGGGAAAAACTGTTTTTT

V: TRBV7-2
D: TRBD2
size: -
J: TRBJ2-5
CDR3: CASSPTSGGETQYF
DNA: TGTGCCAGCAGTCCGACTAGCGGGGGGGAGACCCAGTACTTC

V: TRBV6-1
D: -
size: once
J: TRBJ1-1
CDR3: CASTPTQGTAFF
DNA: TGTGCCAGCACTCCCACTCAGGGGACCGCTTTCTTT

V: TRBV19
D: TRBD1
size: -
J: TRBJ2-1
CDR3: CATAQGVNSNEQFF
DNA: TGTGCCACGGCGCAGGGGGTGAATAGCAATGAGCAGTTCTTC

V: TRBV10-3
D: TRBD1
size: -
J: TRBJ1-2
CDR3: CAISAGQDYGYTF
DNA: TGTGCCATCAGCGCCGGACAGGACTATGGCTACACCTTC

V: TRBV6-5
D: -
size: once
J: TRBJ1-4
CDR3: CATWGGLANEKLFF
DNA: TGTGCCACCTGGGGAGGGCTAGCTAATGAAAAACTGTTTTTT

V: TRBV27
D: TRBD1
size: -
J: TRBJ2-7
CDR3: CASSTNLEGTGRFGEQYF
DNA: TGTGCCAGCAGCACGAACCTCGAAGGGACAGGGCGCTTTGGTGAGCAGTACTTC

V: TRBV12-3/TRBV12-4
D: TRBD1
size: -
J: TRBJ2-2
CDR3: CASSRGQGLFF
DNA: TGTGCCAGCAGTCGGGGACAGGGACTGTTTTTT

V: TRBV7-8
D: TRBD1
size: -
J: TRBJ1-2
CDR3: CASSLASVGTGAYGYTF
DNA: TGTGCCAGCAGCTTAGCGTCGGTTGGGACAGGGGCCTATGGCTACACCTTC

V: TRBV10-2
D: TRBD1
size: -
J: TRBJ2-1
CDR3: CASSAGGPSYNEQFF
DNA: TGCGCCAGCAGTGCAGGGGGACCCTCCTACAATGAGCAGTTCTTC

V: TRBV7-9
D: -
size: -
J: TRBJ2-3
CDR3: CASQRGTDTQYF
DNA: TGTGCCAGTCAAAGGGGTACAGATACGCAGTATTTT

V: TRBV6-5
D: -
size: -
J: TRBJ1-2
CDR3: CGTRQRNYGYTF
DNA: TGTGGGACGAGACAGAGAAACTATGGCTACACCTTC

V: TRBV6-5
D: -
size: -
J: TRBJ2-7
CDR3: CASGYQGYEQYF
DNA: TGTGCCAGCGGCTACCAGGGTTACGAGCAGTACTTC

V: TRBV24-1
D: -
size: -
J: TRBJ2-3
CDR3: CATSDRLEDTQYF
DNA: TGTGCCACCAGTGATCGCCTAGAAGATACGCAGTATTTT

V: TRBV18
D: -
size: once
J: TRBJ2-5
CDR3: CASSPSSTGQETQYF
DNA: TGTGCCAGCTCACCGAGTTCCACAGGGCAAGAGACCCAGTACTTC

V: TRBV19
D: TRBD2
size: -
J: TRBJ2-2
CDR3: CAVGAGVNTGELFF
DNA: TGTGCCGTTGGCGCGGGGGTGAACACCGGGGAGCTGTTTTTT

V: TRBV7-9
D: TRBD1
size: -
J: TRBJ1-2
CDR3: CASSSSDRPGYTF
DNA: TGTGCCAGCAGCTCATCGGACAGGCCCGGCTACACCTTC

V: TRBV5-1
D: -
size: once
J: TRBJ1-1
CDR3: CASSIQGGNTEAFF
DNA: TGCGCCAGCAGTATCCAAGGGGGGAACACTGAAGCTTTCTTT

V: TRBV5-8
D: TRBD1
size: -
J: TRBJ2-7
CDR3: CASSSLGQGWDEQYF
DNA: TGTGCCAGCAGCTCGCTGGGACAGGGCTGGGACGAGCAGTACTTC

V: TRBV5-3
D: -
size: -
J: TRBJ1-1
CDR3: CARSLNRVPGLKSEAFF
DNA: TGTGCCAGAAGCTTGAACCGGGTCCCCGGATTGAAATCTGAAGCTTTCTTT

V: TRBV27
D: -
size: -
J: TRBJ1-1
CDR3: CASSLRGGAEAFF
DNA: TGTGCCAGCAGTTTACGGGGCGGGGCTGAAGCTTTCTTT

V: TRBV3-1/TRBV3-2
D: TRBD1
size: -
J: TRBJ1-2
CDR3: CASSHPGQGNGYTF
DNA: TGTGCCAGCAGTCATCCGGGACAGGGAAATGGCTACACCTTC

V: TRBV9
D: -
size: -
J: TRBJ1-1
CDR3: CASSPGNTEAFF
DNA: TGTGCCAGCAGCCCAGGGAACACTGAAGCTTTCTTT

V: TRBV10-3
D: -
size: -
J: TRBJ1-5
CDR3: CAISVAGPGQPQHF
DNA: TGTGCCATCAGTGTCGCAGGGCCCGGACAGCCCCAGCATTTT

V: TRBV24-1
D: -
size: -
J: TRBJ2-1
CDR3: CATSAQGKGAYNEQFF
DNA: TGTGCCACCAGTGCCCAGGGTAAGGGCGCCTACAATGAGCAGTTCTTC

V: TRBV11-2
D: TRBD1
size: -
J: TRBJ1-4
CDR3: CASSRQGAGEKLFF
DNA: TGTGCCAGCAGTCGACAGGGGGCTGGGGAAAAACTGTTTTTT

V: TRBV7-9
D: -
size: -
J: TRBJ1-2
CDR3: CASSLGDIAELYGYTF
DNA: TGTGCCAGCAGCTTGGGAGACATCGCAGAACTATATGGCTACACCTTC

V: TRBV6-6
D: -
size: -
J: TRBJ2-7
CDR3: CASSPVVTNDVSYEQYF
DNA: TGTGCCAGCAGTCCGGTGGTTACTAACGACGTTTCATACGAGCAGTACTTC

V: TRBV11-2
D: TRBD1
size: -
J: TRBJ1-2
CDR3: CASSYLTGGYGYTF
DNA: TGTGCCAGCAGTTATCTTACAGGGGGCTATGGCTACACCTTC

V: TRBV6-5
D: -
size: -
J: TRBJ2-4
CDR3: CASSYQLAKNIQYF
DNA: TGTGCCAGCAGTTACCAACTAGCCAAAAACATTCAGTACTTC

V: TRBV6-5
D: -
size: few
J: TRBJ1-1
CDR3: CASSPIRGPTEAFF
DNA: TGTGCCAGCAGTCCTATCAGGGGCCCCACTGAAGCTTTCTTT

V: TRBV2
D: -
size: -
J: TRBJ2-1
CDR3: CASSEEWGQGTEFF
DNA: -

V: TRBV7-8
D: TRBD1
size: once
J: TRBJ1-1
CDR3: CASSLDTGGAYEAFF
DNA: TGTGCCAGCAGCTTAGATACAGGGGGCGCTTATGAAGCTTTCTTT

V: TRBV24-1
D: -
size: -
J: TRBJ1-6
CDR3: CATSGGSGSPLHF
DNA: TGTGCCACCAGTGGAGGGAGTGGATCACCCCTCCACTTT

V: TRBV5-4
D: -
size: -
J: TRBJ1-2
CDR3: CASSRQVDYGYTF
DNA: TGTGCCAGCAGCCGACAGGTTGACTATGGCTACACCTTC

V: TRBV7-6
D: -
size: once
J: TRBJ2-1
CDR3: CASSSPLSSYNEQFF
DNA: TGTGCCAGCAGCTCGCCTCTAAGCTCCTACAATGAGCAGTTCTTC

V: TRBV4-1
D: -
size: -
J: TRBJ1-1
CDR3: CASSRIPGAAAFF
DNA: TGCGCCAGCAGCCGGATCCCAGGGGCTGCCGCTTTCTTT

V: TRBV9
D: -
size: once
J: TRBJ1-5
CDR3: CASSVGPIPVQPQHF
DNA: TGTGCCAGCAGCGTAGGCCCAATCCCGGTTCAGCCCCAGCATTTT

V: TRBV29-1
D: -
size: few
J: TRBJ2-7
CDR3: CSAYTGSSYEQYF
DNA: TGCAGCGCCTATACAGGGAGCTCCTACGAGCAGTACTTC

V: TRBV27
D: -
size: -
J: TRBJ2-1
CDR3: CASSLRANEQFF
DNA: TGTGCCAGCAGTTTACGTGCGAATGAGCAGTTCTTC

V: TRBV9
D: TRBD1
size: -
J: TRBJ2-3
CDR3: CASSVASRGRDTQYF
DNA: TGTGCCAGCAGCGTAGCATCGAGGGGGCGAGATACGCAGTATTTT

V: TRBV30
D: -
size: -
J: TRBJ1-1
CDR3: CAWSTGTPNTEAFF
DNA: TGTGCCTGGAGTACCGGGACTCCTAACACTGAAGCTTTCTTT

V: TRBV27
D: TRBD1
size: once
J: TRBJ1-2
CDR3: CASSHFPHRQGERYGYTF
DNA: TGTGCCAGCAGTCACTTCCCGCATCGACAGGGCGAGAGGTATGGCTACACCTTC

V: TRBV7-2
D: TRBD2
size: -
J: TRBJ2-1
CDR3: CASSQSQAWGGEQFF
DNA: TGTGCCAGCAGCCAAAGCCAGGCCTGGGGGGGTGAGCAGTTCTTC

V: TRBV27
D: TRBD1
size: -
J: TRBJ2-7
CDR3: CASSLTGPYEQYF
DNA: TGTGCCAGCAGTTTGACAGGGCCCTACGAGCAGTACTTC

V: TRBV19
D: -
size: -
J: TRBJ1-1
CDR3: CATQKGGLLDTEAFF
DNA: TGTGCCACCCAGAAAGGTGGGCTCCTCGACACTGAAGCTTTCTTT